The entry that follows covers one TCR beta chain sequence. Its target is not known. This entry belongs to a study of radiation and T cells in renal cell carcinoma. Overall study context: Nephrectomy followed 15 Gy stereotactic body radiation by 4 weeks. Points from the study as a whole: Baseline intratumoral clonotype presence is unknown without pretreatment biopsies. From baseline, blood top tumor clonotypes peaked at 2 weeks post-radiation.

This table comes from immunoSEQ multiplex PCR, and its TCRdb copy is limited to in-frame clones, with some not included. This sample has 150,000 or so clones; about 85% occur once, and the top ten carry around 4.4%. V shed 1 base and J shed 5 bases, with 9 bases lying between them. Germline CDR1 is LGHNA and CDR2 is YSLEER. The CDR3 is 13 amino acids. Time point: baseline pretreatment blood. The treatment denotes: 15 Gy SBRT to primary tumor, nephrectomy 4 weeks later. Clear cell pathology was present in this patient's renal cell carcinoma. This TCR was recovered from a woman aged 70-85 years with renal cell carcinoma. The chain links TRBV4-3 to TRBJ2-7, with D maybe TRBD2 (5 bases). The sample consisted of blood, taken from a patient whose treatment included radiotherapy and nephrectomy. The CDR3 DNA follows: TGCGCCAGCAGCCAAGTTCTAGCCCACGAGCAGTACTTC. Translated, it gives CASSQVLAHEQYF.